This T cell receptor beta chain originates from a study of metastatic and nonmetastatic thyroid tumors. Background on the study: Where malignant and benign thyroid patients were concerned, repertoires were compared across blood and tumor or nodule tissue. Findings and caveats of the study: Significantly higher TCR beta diversity was reportedly seen in malignant thyroid tumors than benign nodules, in blood and tumor.

This clone turned up a few times. What it binds is unknown. The sample contains more than one DNA sequence encoding this CDR3. Thyroid surgery took place with no prior treatment in any patient. There are 11 residues in the CDR3. V lost 3 bases, J lost 7 bases, and 6 bases lay in between. Germline-derived CDR1 and CDR2 are MDHEN and SYDVKM. Via MiXCR, TCRdb re-called the PCR reads. This repertoire shows about 13,000 clones, around 25% found once; its top ten account for about 60%. This TCR derives from a male donor with papillary thyroid cancer or a benign thyroid nodule (not recorded which). Some clones in this sample may be carry-over from other donors' samples. The V and J genes are TRBV28 and TRBJ2-5; D unclear. Material: blood. CDR3 DNA sequence: TGTGCCAGCAGTTTCTCCGGGACCCAGTACTTC. Its protein product is CASSFSGTQYF.